Sequencing of this T cell receptor (beta chain) was carried out in a study of OX40 agonist ivuxolimab in advanced cancers. The wider study: Each patient was given ivuxolimab into a vein every 2 weeks, at 0.01 to 10 mg/kg. Patients were under 90% male with ages roughly 20 to 90, mean roughly 55. General observations from the study: On average, a greater number of expanded clones characterised CD8+ T cells relative to CD4+.

For this clone: No antigen is known for it.

Assay: immunoSEQ multiplex PCR; the TCRdb copy retains only in-frame clones and omits some. Here the sample spans about 52,000 clones, roughly 84% being singletons. Germline lookup yields CDR1 MDHEN and CDR2 SYDVKM. J was trimmed by 5 bases and V by 6 bases; bases with no gene match: 10. This CDR3 has 16 amino acids. Material: CD4+ or CD8+ T cells sorted from blood, obtained in a trial of the OX40 agonist ivuxolimab. V and J are TRBV28 and TRBJ1-2; 12 nucleotides agree with TRBD1. The sequence was collected from an adult with an advanced solid tumor such as melanoma, head and neck, liver or kidney cancer. The CDR3 DNA reads as TGTGCCAGCAGCCCAGGGGGACAGGGGGCTTGGTATGGCTACACCTTC. The encoded protein is CASSPGGQGAWYGYTF.